The rows below give T cell receptor beta chains drawn from one sample of a study of blood T cell repertoires in COVID-19. TCRdb's copy holds only in-frame clones and misses some; the assay was immunoSEQ multiplex PCR. The data contain approximately 180,000 clones, 87% of them singletons. Sequenced material: peripheral blood. The source of these receptors is a woman aged 50 to 65 with acute or convalescent COVID-19. Both conserved end residues are part of each CDR3. The order of the fields is V gene, clone size, J gene, D gene, CDR3 DNA, CDR3 protein. D genes are given only for firm matches. A row's size may be missing; if present it is once, few, many or a size class.

v_gene: TRBV6-1; abundance: .; j_gene: TRBJ2-5; d_gene: TRBD2; CDR3nt: TGTGCCAGCAGTGAAAGAGGAGCGGGGGGCGAGACCCAGTACTTC; CDR3aa: CASSERGAGGETQYF
v_gene: TRBV10-3; abundance: .; j_gene: TRBJ2-3; d_gene: TRBD2; CDR3nt: TGTGCCATCAGTGGGACTAGCGGGGGCAGCACAGATACGCAGTATTTT; CDR3aa: CAISGTSGGSTDTQYF
v_gene: TRBV10-1; abundance: .; j_gene: TRBJ1-2; d_gene: .; CDR3nt: TGCGCCAGCAGTGAGAACCGGGGCTATGGCTACACCTTC; CDR3aa: CASSENRGYGYTF
v_gene: TRBV5-1; abundance: few; j_gene: TRBJ1-1; d_gene: .; CDR3nt: TGCGCCAGCAGCCCAGGGTCTGCGGTTGAAGCTTTCTTT; CDR3aa: CASSPGSAVEAFF
v_gene: TRBV6-6; abundance: .; j_gene: TRBJ2-5; d_gene: TRBD1; CDR3nt: TGTGCCAGCAGTCGGGACAGGAGGGAGACCCAGTACTTC; CDR3aa: CASSRDRRETQYF
v_gene: TRBV6-2/TRBV6-3; abundance: .; j_gene: TRBJ1-1; d_gene: TRBD1; CDR3nt: TGTGCCAGCAGCGCGGACAGGGCGGCAGCTTTCTTT; CDR3aa: CASSADRAAAFF
v_gene: TRBV19; abundance: few; j_gene: TRBJ1-2; d_gene: TRBD1; CDR3nt: TGTGCCAGTAGTATTGACAGGGGTCGTAGAGGCTACACCTTC; CDR3aa: CASSIDRGRRGYTF
v_gene: TRBV27; abundance: .; j_gene: TRBJ1-4; d_gene: .; CDR3nt: TGTGCCAGCGCCCCCTATGCAACTAATGAAAAACTGTTTTTT; CDR3aa: CASAPYATNEKLFF
v_gene: TRBV12-2; abundance: .; j_gene: TRBJ2-5; d_gene: .; CDR3nt: TGTGCAAGTCGCTTAGCGAGAGCATTCGGGGAGGGTCAAGAGACCCAGTACTTC; CDR3aa: CASRLARAFGEGQETQYF
v_gene: TRBV3-1/TRBV3-2; abundance: .; j_gene: TRBJ1-4; d_gene: TRBD1; CDR3nt: TGTGCCAGCAGCCAGCCTGAAACAGGGGAGCGAAATGAAAAACTGTTTTTT; CDR3aa: CASSQPETGERNEKLFF
v_gene: TRBV29-1; abundance: .; j_gene: TRBJ1-3; d_gene: .; CDR3nt: TGCAGCGTTGAAGAATCCCCAGGGTTCGGAAACACCATATATTTT; CDR3aa: CSVEESPGFGNTIYF
v_gene: TRBV10-3; abundance: .; j_gene: TRBJ1-2; d_gene: .; CDR3nt: TGTGCCATCAGCTTACAGGGCGATGGCTACACCTTC; CDR3aa: CAISLQGDGYTF
v_gene: TRBV6-4; abundance: once; j_gene: TRBJ2-7; d_gene: TRBD1; CDR3nt: TGTGCCAGCCCCGGACAGGGATGGCAGTACTTC; CDR3aa: CASPGQGWQYF
v_gene: TRBV5-4; abundance: .; j_gene: TRBJ2-1; d_gene: TRBD2; CDR3nt: TGTGCCAGCAGGCCCAGGGGTAGACTAGCGGGATGGCATGAGCAGTTCTTC; CDR3aa: CASRPRGRLAGWHEQFF
v_gene: TRBV5-1; abundance: .; j_gene: TRBJ2-2; d_gene: .; CDR3nt: TGCGCCAGCAGCTTGCTGACAGATTTGAACACCGGGGAGCTGTTTTTT; CDR3aa: CASSLLTDLNTGELFF
v_gene: TRBV14; abundance: .; j_gene: TRBJ1-1; d_gene: .; CDR3nt: TGTGCCAGCAGCTCAAGGACAGTTCCTAACACTGAAGCTTTCTTT; CDR3aa: CASSSRTVPNTEAFF
v_gene: TRBV5-1; abundance: .; j_gene: TRBJ1-2; d_gene: TRBD1; CDR3nt: TGCGCCAGCAGCCAGGGACAGGGGATTGGCTACACCTTC; CDR3aa: CASSQGQGIGYTF
v_gene: TRBV3-1/TRBV3-2; abundance: once; j_gene: TRBJ1-5; d_gene: .; CDR3nt: TGTGCCAGCAGCCAAGATCGAACAGGGCTAAAGTATCAGCCCCAGCATTTT; CDR3aa: CASSQDRTGLKYQPQHF
v_gene: TRBV30; abundance: .; j_gene: TRBJ1-1; d_gene: .; CDR3nt: TGTGCCTGGAATATAGTCACTGAAGCTTTCTTT; CDR3aa: CAWNIVTEAFF
v_gene: TRBV4-3; abundance: once; j_gene: TRBJ2-3; d_gene: .; CDR3nt: TGCGCCAGCAGCCAAGAGACAGGCACAGATACGCAGTATTTT; CDR3aa: CASSQETGTDTQYF
v_gene: TRBV9; abundance: .; j_gene: TRBJ2-1; d_gene: TRBD2; CDR3nt: TGTGCCAGCAGCGACCCAGGGACTAGCGGGACGGCCAAGGGAGGTGAGCAGTTCTTC; CDR3aa: CASSDPGTSGTAKGGEQFF
v_gene: TRBV11-2; abundance: few; j_gene: TRBJ1-5; d_gene: .; CDR3nt: TGTGCCAGCAGCTTGGGCGCACGGCCGGGGTACGGCAATCAGCCCCAGCATTTT; CDR3aa: CASSLGARPGYGNQPQHF
v_gene: TRBV5-6; abundance: .; j_gene: TRBJ2-3; d_gene: .; CDR3nt: TGTGCCAGTAACAAATACACCCACCATTTT; CDR3aa: CASNKYTHHF
v_gene: TRBV7-9; abundance: .; j_gene: TRBJ1-2; d_gene: .; CDR3nt: TGTGCCAGCAGCTTAGTAACAGGGTTCTCTAACTATGGCTACACCTTC; CDR3aa: CASSLVTGFSNYGYTF
v_gene: TRBV9; abundance: .; j_gene: TRBJ2-1; d_gene: .; CDR3nt: TGTGCCAGCAGCGTAGTAGGTAGCCCGGCCTACAATGAGCAGTTCTTC; CDR3aa: CASSVVGSPAYNEQFF
v_gene: TRBV19; abundance: .; j_gene: TRBJ1-6; d_gene: .; CDR3nt: TGTGCCAGTGGCTTCCCAGGTCCTTCACCCCTCCACTTT; CDR3aa: CASGFPGPSPLHF
v_gene: TRBV19; abundance: .; j_gene: TRBJ2-3; d_gene: TRBD1; CDR3nt: TGTGCCAGTAGATCCAATTCACAGGGGGCTACAGATACGCAGTATTTT; CDR3aa: CASRSNSQGATDTQYF
v_gene: TRBV18; abundance: few; j_gene: TRBJ1-2; d_gene: .; CDR3nt: TGTGCCAGCTCCCGGGACACCAGGCGTGGCTACACCTTC; CDR3aa: CASSRDTRRGYTF
v_gene: TRBV12-1; abundance: .; j_gene: TRBJ2-7; d_gene: .; CDR3nt: TGTGCCGGATCCCGACCGGGGCTAGCGTTTCCCGAGCAGTACTTC; CDR3aa: CAGSRPGLAFPEQYF
v_gene: TRBV4-2; abundance: .; j_gene: TRBJ2-1; d_gene: .; CDR3nt: TGTGCCAGCAGCCAGGGGCGAAGCTCCTACAATGAGCAGTTCTTC; CDR3aa: CASSQGRSSYNEQFF
v_gene: TRBV19; abundance: .; j_gene: TRBJ1-2; d_gene: .; CDR3nt: TGTGCCAGTAAAACAGGGACCTACTATGGCTACACCTTC; CDR3aa: CASKTGTYYGYTF
v_gene: TRBV18; abundance: .; j_gene: TRBJ2-7; d_gene: TRBD1; CDR3nt: TGTGCCAGCTCACCCACCACTACAGGGGTGACCTACGAGCAGTACTTC; CDR3aa: CASSPTTTGVTYEQYF
v_gene: TRBV5-1; abundance: .; j_gene: TRBJ1-2; d_gene: TRBD1; CDR3nt: TGCGCCAGCAGCTTGAACTCACCCGGGACAGGTTTCGGTGGCTACACCTTC; CDR3aa: CASSLNSPGTGFGGYTF
v_gene: TRBV4-3; abundance: .; j_gene: TRBJ1-3; d_gene: .; CDR3nt: TGCGCCAGCAGCCCAGATCCAGGGATCTCTGGAAACACCATATATTTT; CDR3aa: CASSPDPGISGNTIYF
v_gene: TRBV10-3; abundance: .; j_gene: TRBJ1-1; d_gene: TRBD1; CDR3nt: TGTGCCATCAGTGGAACAGGGGGCGGCACTGAAGCTTTCTTT; CDR3aa: CAISGTGGGTEAFF
v_gene: TRBV15; abundance: .; j_gene: TRBJ1-5; d_gene: .; CDR3nt: TGTGCCACCAGCAGGAGGAACATTTGGAATCAGCCCCAGCATTTT; CDR3aa: CATSRRNIWNQPQHF
v_gene: TRBV5-6; abundance: .; j_gene: TRBJ2-5; d_gene: .; CDR3nt: TGTGCCAGCAGCTTCGGAGGGGGGGACGGAGAGACCCAGTACTTC; CDR3aa: CASSFGGGDGETQYF
v_gene: TRBV6-5; abundance: .; j_gene: TRBJ2-7; d_gene: TRBD2; CDR3nt: TGTGCCAGCAGGCTTAGGCGGGAGGGAGGCGAGCAGTACTTC; CDR3aa: CASRLRREGGEQYF
v_gene: TRBV27; abundance: .; j_gene: TRBJ2-3; d_gene: .; CDR3nt: TGTGCCAGCAGTTTAATCGCTACTCGGGGCACAGATACGCAGTATTTT; CDR3aa: CASSLIATRGTDTQYF
v_gene: TRBV19; abundance: .; j_gene: TRBJ2-7; d_gene: TRBD2; CDR3nt: TGTGCCAGTAGTCGTGGCCGAAGGACGGGGACTAGCGCGTACGAGCAGTACTTC; CDR3aa: CASSRGRRTGTSAYEQYF
v_gene: TRBV6-5; abundance: .; j_gene: TRBJ1-5; d_gene: .; CDR3nt: TGTGCCAGCGGAGGAGGGCCCCAGCATTTT; CDR3aa: CASGGGPQHF
v_gene: TRBV6-4; abundance: .; j_gene: TRBJ1-1; d_gene: .; CDR3nt: TGTGCCAGCAGCGGACACCCGAACACTGAAGCTTTCTTT; CDR3aa: CASSGHPNTEAFF
v_gene: TRBV6-6; abundance: .; j_gene: TRBJ1-5; d_gene: TRBD1; CDR3nt: TGTGCCAGTAACCGGGACAGGGGGTATCAGCCCCAGCATTTT; CDR3aa: CASNRDRGYQPQHF
v_gene: TRBV6-4; abundance: .; j_gene: TRBJ2-3; d_gene: .; CDR3nt: TGTGCCAGCAGTGAGTCGGTGGATAGCGGAACAGATACGCAGTATTTT; CDR3aa: CASSESVDSGTDTQYF
v_gene: TRBV7-6; abundance: .; j_gene: TRBJ1-3; d_gene: .; CDR3nt: TGTGCCAGCAGCTTAGCGCCCGGGTCTGGAAACACCATATATTTT; CDR3aa: CASSLAPGSGNTIYF
v_gene: TRBV5-4; abundance: few; j_gene: TRBJ1-2; d_gene: .; CDR3nt: TGTGCCAGCAGCTCCGCTTCGGAGGGCGAACTGTATGGCTACACCTTC; CDR3aa: CASSSASEGELYGYTF
v_gene: TRBV12-5; abundance: few; j_gene: TRBJ1-2; d_gene: .; CDR3nt: TGTGCTAGTGGTTCCTCGGGATTACTACAGAACTATGGCTACACCTTC; CDR3aa: CASGSSGLLQNYGYTF
v_gene: TRBV4-3; abundance: .; j_gene: TRBJ2-1; d_gene: TRBD2; CDR3nt: TGCGCCAGCAGCCAAAGTCTTGGACTAGCTTCCCACAATGAGCAGTTCTTC; CDR3aa: CASSQSLGLASHNEQFF
v_gene: TRBV27; abundance: .; j_gene: TRBJ2-5; d_gene: TRBD2; CDR3nt: TGTGCCAGCAGTTTAAGTCGGGCTAGCGGACAAGAGACCCAGTACTTC; CDR3aa: CASSLSRASGQETQYF
v_gene: TRBV10-3; abundance: once; j_gene: TRBJ2-1; d_gene: .; CDR3nt: TGTGCCATCAGTGAGACGGGGGGCTCTCACAATGAGCAGTTCTTC; CDR3aa: CAISETGGSHNEQFF
v_gene: TRBV4-1; abundance: few; j_gene: TRBJ2-7; d_gene: .; CDR3nt: TGCGCCAGCAGCCAAGCCCGAGCTCGAACCTACGAGCAGTACTTC; CDR3aa: CASSQARARTYEQYF